This T cell receptor beta chain is drawn from a study of OX40 agonist ivuxolimab in advanced cancers. Notes on the study in general: CD4+ and CD8+ blood T cells expanded clonally by week 6 at 0.1 to 3.0 mg/kg.

The CDR3 loop spans 15 amino acids. With 5 bases clipped from V and 5 bases from J, the junction kept 8 bases outside the gene matches. Germline CDR1 LNHDA, CDR2 SQIVND (reference sequence). This clone has only one observation. What it binds is unknown. Profiled with immunoSEQ multiplex PCR; TCRdb holds only in-frame clones, not every one. This sample has some 80,000 clones, with around nine tenths found just once. The rearrangement uses TRBV19 and TRBJ2-7; 11 positions agree with TRBD2. This sample comprised CD4+ or CD8+ T cells sorted from blood, obtained in a trial of the OX40 agonist ivuxolimab. The TCR comes from an adult with an advanced solid tumor such as melanoma, head and neck, liver or kidney cancer. The CDR3 sequence: CASSPLAGGFHEQYF. The DNA of the CDR3 is TGTGCCAGTAGTCCCCTAGCGGGAGGTTTCCACGAGCAGTACTTC.